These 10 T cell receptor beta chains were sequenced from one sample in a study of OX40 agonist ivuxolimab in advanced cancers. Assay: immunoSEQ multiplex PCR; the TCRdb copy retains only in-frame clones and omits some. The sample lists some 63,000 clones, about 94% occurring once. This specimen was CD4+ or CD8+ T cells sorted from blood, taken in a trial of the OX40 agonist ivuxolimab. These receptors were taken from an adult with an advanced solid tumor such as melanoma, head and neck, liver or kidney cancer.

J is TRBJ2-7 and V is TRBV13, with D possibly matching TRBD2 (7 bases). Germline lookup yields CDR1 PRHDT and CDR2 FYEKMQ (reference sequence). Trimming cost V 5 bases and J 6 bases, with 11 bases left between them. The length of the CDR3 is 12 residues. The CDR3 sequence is CASSPRGGEQYF. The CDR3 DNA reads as TGTGCCAGCAGCCCGAGGGGGGGCGAGCAGTACTTC.

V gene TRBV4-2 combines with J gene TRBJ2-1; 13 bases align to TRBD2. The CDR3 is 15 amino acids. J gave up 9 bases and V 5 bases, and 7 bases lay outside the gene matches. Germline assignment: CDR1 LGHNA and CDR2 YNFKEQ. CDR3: CASSFGLAGESEQFF. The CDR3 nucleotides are TGTGCCAGCAGCTTCGGACTAGCGGGAGAGAGTGAGCAGTTCTTC.

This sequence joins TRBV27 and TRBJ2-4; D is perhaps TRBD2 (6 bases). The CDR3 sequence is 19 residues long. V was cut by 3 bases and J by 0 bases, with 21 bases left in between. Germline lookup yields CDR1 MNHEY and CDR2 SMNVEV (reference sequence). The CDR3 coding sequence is TGTGCCAGCAGTTTCCACGGGACTTCCGATAAGATAGCCAAAAACATTCAGTACTTC. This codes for CASSFHGTSDKIAKNIQYF.

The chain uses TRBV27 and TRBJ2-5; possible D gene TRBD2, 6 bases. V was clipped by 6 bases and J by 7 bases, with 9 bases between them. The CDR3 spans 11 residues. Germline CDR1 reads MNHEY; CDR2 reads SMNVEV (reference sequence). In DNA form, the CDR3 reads TGTGCCAGCAGATGGGGAGGGACCCAGTACTTC. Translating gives CASRWGGTQYF.

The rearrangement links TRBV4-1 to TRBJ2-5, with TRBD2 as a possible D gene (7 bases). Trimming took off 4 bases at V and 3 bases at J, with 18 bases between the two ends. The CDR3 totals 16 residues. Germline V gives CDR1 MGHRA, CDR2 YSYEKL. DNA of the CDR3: TGCGCCAGCAGCCTGGAGGGCGCGGGGGCGGAAGAGACCCAGTACTTC. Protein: CASSLEGAGAEETQYF.

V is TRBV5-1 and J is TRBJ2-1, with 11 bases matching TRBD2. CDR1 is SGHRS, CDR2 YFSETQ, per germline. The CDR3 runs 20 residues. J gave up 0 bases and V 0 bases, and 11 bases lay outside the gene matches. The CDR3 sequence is CASSLGLSGLADFSYNEQFF. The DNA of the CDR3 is TGCGCCAGCAGCTTGGGTCTATCGGGACTAGCGGACTTCTCCTACAATGAGCAGTTCTTC.

As DNA, the CDR3 is TGTGCCAGCAGTTTAATCGGGGACGTAGATGGCTACACCTTC. This sequence encodes CASSLIGDVDGYTF. This chain uses TRBV28 with TRBJ1-2; D is possibly TRBD1 (5 bases). The length of the CDR3 is 14 residues. Looked up from germline, CDR1 is MDHEN and CDR2 is SYDVKM. With 2 bases removed from V and 6 bases from J, the gap between germline ends came to 13 bases.

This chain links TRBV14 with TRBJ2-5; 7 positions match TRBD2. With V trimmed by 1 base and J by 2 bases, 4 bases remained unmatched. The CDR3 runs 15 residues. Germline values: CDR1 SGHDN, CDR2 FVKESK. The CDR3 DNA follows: TGTGCCAGCAGCCAAGGGGAGGGAACTCAAGAGACCCAGTACTTC. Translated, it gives CASSQGEGTQETQYF.

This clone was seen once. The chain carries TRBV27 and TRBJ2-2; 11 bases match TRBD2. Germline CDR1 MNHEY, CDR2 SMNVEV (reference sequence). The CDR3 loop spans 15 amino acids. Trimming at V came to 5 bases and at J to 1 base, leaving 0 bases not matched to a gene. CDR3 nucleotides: TGTGCCAGCAGTCTAGCGGGAGGGAACACCGGGGAGCTGTTTTTT. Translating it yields CASSLAGGNTGELFF.

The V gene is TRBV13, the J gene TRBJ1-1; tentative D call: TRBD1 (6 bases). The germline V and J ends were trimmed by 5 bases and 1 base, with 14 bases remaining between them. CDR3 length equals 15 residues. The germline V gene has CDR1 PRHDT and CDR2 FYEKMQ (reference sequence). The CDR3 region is CASSAIGGWNTEAFF. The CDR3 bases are TGTGCCAGCAGCGCCATAGGGGGATGGAACACTGAAGCTTTCTTT.